The 31 T cell receptor beta chains below all came from one sample that was sequenced in a study of blood T cell repertoires in COVID-19. Method: immunoSEQ multiplex PCR; TCRdb's copy keeps in-frame clones and lacks some. Of about 280,000 clones listed, 80% to 90% are singletons. The sequencing sample was made of peripheral blood. These receptors came from a woman aged 70-85 years with acute or convalescent COVID-19.

The chain combines TRBV5-6 with TRBJ1-5; TRBD1 might be the D (6 bases). The germline V gene encodes CDR1 SGHDT and CDR2 YYEEEE. CDR3 length: 13 amino acids. Trimming stripped 4 bases from V and 5 bases from J, with 10 bases between. The CDR3 DNA reads as TGTGCCAGCAGCCCCCAGGGGTATCAGCCCCAGCATTTT. It codes for CASSPQGYQPQHF.

This chain joins TRBV19 and TRBJ2-1; D is perhaps TRBD1 (6 bases). From germline, CDR1 is LNHDA and CDR2 SQIVND (reference sequence). With 6 bases removed from V and 8 bases from J, the gap between germline ends came to 11 bases. The CDR3 has 12 amino acids. CDR3 residues: CASSQGLYEQFF. CDR3 nucleotides: TGTGCCAGTAGCCAGGGGTTATATGAGCAGTTCTTC.

The V and J genes are TRBV5-1 and TRBJ1-2; 10 bases align to TRBD1. The CDR3 covers 15 residues. The germline CDR1 and CDR2 sequences are SGHRS and YFSETQ. Germline trimming cut 4 bases from V and 7 bases from J; bases unmatched to any gene: 10. The CDR3 sequence: CASSRWDRGSPGYTF. CDR3 nucleotide sequence: TGCGCCAGCAGCCGATGGGACAGGGGTTCCCCTGGCTACACCTTC.

This sequence joins TRBV15 and TRBJ1-1, with D tentatively TRBD1 (6 bases). Germline V gene lookup returns CDR1 LNHNV and CDR2 YYDKDF (reference sequence). Trimming pared 5 bases from V and 3 bases from J, leaving 10 bases between. The CDR3 covers 13 residues. The CDR3 DNA is TGTGCCACCAGCTGGGGGCGGGACACTGAAGCTTTCTTT. Encoded protein: CATSWGRDTEAFF.

The chain has TRBV30 and TRBJ1-6; D might be TRBD1 (6 bases). The CDR3 contains 14 residues. Deletions cut 1 base from V and 9 bases from J, with 13 bases between. Germline assignment: CDR1 GTSNPN and CDR2 SVGIG (reference sequence). The CDR3 here is CAWSGGTLTSPLHF. The CDR3 DNA sequence: TGTGCCTGGAGTGGGGGGACATTAACTTCACCCCTCCACTTT.

The chain has TRBV6-1 and TRBJ2-1, with a weak D call TRBD2 (5 bases). V lost 0 bases and J 10 bases, leaving 19 bases between the germline ends. Per the germline V gene, CDR1 is MNHNS and CDR2 is SASEGT. CDR3 length: 16 amino acids. CDR3 sequence: CASSEALKNRTPEQFF. The CDR3 nucleotides read TGTGCCAGCAGTGAAGCTCTCAAGAACCGGACTCCCGAGCAGTTCTTC.

The chain uses TRBV3-1 (or the pseudogene TRBV3-2) and TRBJ1-3; D may be TRBD1 (5 bases). V lost 4 bases, J lost 0 bases, and 10 bases lay in between. Looked up from germline, CDR1 is LGHDT and CDR2 is YNNKEL (reference sequence). The CDR3 loop spans 15 amino acids. The DNA of the CDR3 is TGTGCCAGCAGCCCTAACAGGCACTCTGGAAACACCATATATTTT. Amino acids: CASSPNRHSGNTIYF.

The DNA for the CDR3 is TGTGCCAGTAGTATAGTGAACGGGGGCTACACCTTC. This gives the protein CASSIVNGGYTF. V and J are TRBV19 and TRBJ1-2; D ambiguous. From germline, CDR1 is LNHDA and CDR2 SQIVND (reference sequence). V was trimmed by 1 base and J by 8 bases, leaving 8 bases between them. The CDR3 is 12 residues long. Using reference TRBV19 and TRBJ1-2 for the parts outside the CDR3, the full variable domain is DGGITQSPKYLFRKEGQNVTLSCEQNLNHDAMYWYRQDPGQGLRLIYYSQIVNDFQKGDIAEGYSVSREKKESFPLTVTSAQKNPTAFYLCASSIVNGGYTFGSGTRLTVV.

The chain's CDR3 is CASSSLAGSSYNEQFF. CDR3 bases: TGCGCCAGCAGCTCGCTAGCGGGGAGCTCCTACAATGAGCAGTTCTTC. The rearrangement joins TRBV5-1 to TRBJ2-1; 9 bases agree with TRBD2. CDR1 and CDR2 from the germline V gene are SGHRS and YFSETQ. The CDR3 is 16 amino acids. V gave up 3 bases and J gave up 0 bases; unmatched junction bases: 4. Combining the CDR3 with reference TRBV5-1 and TRBJ2-1 gives the whole variable domain KAGVTQTPRYLIKTRGQQVTLSCSPISGHRSVSWYQQTPGQGLQFLFEYFSETQRNKGNFPGRFSGRQFSNSRSEMNVSTLELGDSALYLCASSSLAGSSYNEQFFGPGTRLTVL.

This chain links TRBV4-2 with TRBJ1-4; 11 bases agree with TRBD1. Trimming at V came to 1 base and at J to 6 bases, leaving 4 bases not matched to a gene. Germline loops: CDR1 LGHNA, CDR2 YNFKEQ. The CDR3 is 16 amino acids. The CDR3 DNA is TGTGCCAGCAGCCAAGGGGACAGGGGGGATTATGAAAAACTGTTTTTT. It encodes CASSQGDRGDYEKLFF.

This rearrangement joins TRBV29-1 to TRBJ2-7; maybe TRBD2 (6 bases). Between the trimmed V and J ends, which lost 6 bases and 6 bases, there was a span of 21 bases. Germline-derived CDR1 and CDR2 are SQVTM and ANQGSEA. This CDR3 spans 14 amino acids. This CDR3 reads CSVEGRTGPGEQYF. CDR3 nucleotide sequence: TGCAGCGTGGAGGGCCGGACGGGACCGGGCGAGCAGTACTTC.

This rearrangement joins TRBV6-5 to TRBJ1-1, with D possibly being TRBD1 (6 bases). The ends were cut back, 2 bases at V and 3 bases at J, with 10 bases in the middle. Per the germline V gene, CDR1 is MNHEY and CDR2 is SVGAGI. The CDR3 consists of 14 residues. Written as DNA, the CDR3 is TGTGCCAGCAGTTACGCGGACAGTTACACTGAAGCTTTCTTT. Translated, it gives CASSYADSYTEAFF.

The V call is TRBV2, the J call TRBJ2-5; D possibly corresponds to TRBD2 (6 bases). The CDR3 contains 14 residues. The V and J ends lost 0 bases and 5 bases respectively, with 10 bases between them. Germline CDR1 reads SNHLY; CDR2 reads FYNNEI. The CDR3 region has the DNA TGTGCCAGCAGTGAAGCGGGTGGGGGGGAGACCCAGTACTTC. It is translated as CASSEAGGGETQYF.

A note on this clone: The same CDR3 is also encoded by other DNA sequences in this sample. The V call is TRBV5-4, the J call TRBJ1-2; the D gene is possibly TRBD1 (6 bases). V was trimmed by 4 bases and J by 3 bases, leaving 10 bases between them. The CDR3 contains 13 residues. The germline V gene has CDR1 SGHNT and CDR2 YYREEE (reference sequence). The DNA of the CDR3 is TGTGCCAGCAGCGCCCGGACAGACTATGGCTACACCTTC. It specifies CASSARTDYGYTF.

The J gene is TRBJ2-7, the V gene TRBV5-6; no reliable D call. V was trimmed by 0 bases and J by 3 bases, leaving 4 bases between them. Germline assignment: CDR1 SGHDT and CDR2 YYEEEE. The CDR3 covers 12 residues. The CDR3 coding sequence is TGTGCCAGCAGCTTGGACATCTACGAGCAGTACTTC. Its protein product is CASSLDIYEQYF.

The chain joins TRBV6-5 to TRBJ2-2; D is perhaps TRBD1 (5 bases). V lost 6 bases and J 4 bases, leaving 9 bases between the germline ends. CDR1 and CDR2 from the germline V gene are MNHEY and SVGAGI. The CDR3 has 13 residues. CDR3 amino acids: CASSRASTGELFF. CDR3 DNA: TGTGCCAGCAGCAGGGCCTCCACCGGGGAGCTGTTTTTT.

This chain uses TRBV7-2 with TRBJ2-5, with TRBD2 matching 8 bases. Trimming removed 5 bases from V and 5 bases from J; junction bases left unmatched: 13. CDR1 is SGHTA and CDR2 is FQGNSA in the germline V gene. The CDR3 sequence is 16 residues long. In DNA form, the CDR3 reads TGTGCCAGCAGCCCCGGGGGCACTAGCGGTTCGGAGACCCAGTACTTC. Its translation is CASSPGGTSGSETQYF.

This clone showed up just once. V and J are TRBV27 and TRBJ1-2, with 9 bases identical to TRBD1. The CDR3 runs to 14 residues. In germline, CDR1 is MNHEY, CDR2 SMNVEV (reference sequence). V shed 5 bases and J 4 bases; nucleotides not matched to a gene: 5. The CDR3 coding sequence is TGTGCCAGCAGTACCGGACAGGGGATCTATGGCTACACCTTC. This translates into CASSTGQGIYGYTF.

The table lists this clone with a few counts. Here the CDR3 reads CASSQASGGNQPQHF. CDR3 DNA: TGCGCCAGCAGCCAAGCGTCAGGGGGCAATCAGCCCCAGCATTTT. This chain uses TRBV4-1 with TRBJ1-5; TRBD1 might be the D (6 bases). The CDR3 totals 15 residues. The germline gives CDR1 MGHRA, CDR2 YSYEKL. Deletions cut 1 base from V and 2 bases from J, with 9 bases between.

The rearrangement joins TRBV7-8 to TRBJ1-4; TRBD1 matches at 10 bases. Looked up from germline, CDR1 is SGHVS and CDR2 is FQNEAQ. This CDR3 is 15 amino acids long. V shed 5 bases and J 8 bases; nucleotides not matched to a gene: 8. The CDR3 sequence: CASSGPGQGNEKLFF. In DNA form, the CDR3 reads TGTGCCAGCAGCGGCCCGGGACAGGGGAACGAAAAACTGTTTTTT.

The table lists this clone with a count of one. The gene calls are TRBV6-5 and TRBJ1-4, with a possible D match to TRBD1 (6 bases). The CDR3 totals 14 residues. The ends were cut back, 7 bases at V and 8 bases at J, with 17 bases in the middle. The germline gives CDR1 MNHEY, CDR2 SVGAGI. The CDR3 DNA reads as TGTGCCAGCACACGAGGGGGGGCAGGAGAAAAACTGTTTTTT. It codes for CASTRGGAGEKLFF.

Only a few counts were recorded for this clone. The sample has other DNA sequences that encode this CDR3 too. This chain links TRBV19 with TRBJ2-5; 13 nucleotides align to TRBD2. Looked up from germline, CDR1 is LNHDA and CDR2 is SQIVND (reference sequence). CDR3 length: 16 amino acids. With 5 bases clipped from V and 5 bases from J, the junction kept 8 bases outside the gene matches. CDR3 sequence: CASSPRTSGGGETQYF. The DNA for the CDR3 is TGTGCCAGTAGTCCCAGGACTAGCGGGGGCGGGGAGACCCAGTACTTC.

V is TRBV9 and J is TRBJ2-7, with TRBD2 identical over 9 bases. The germline V gene encodes CDR1 SGDLS and CDR2 YYNGEE. The CDR3 loop spans 18 amino acids. With 0 bases clipped from V and 6 bases from J, the junction kept 16 bases outside the gene matches. The CDR3, as DNA: TGTGCCAGCAGCGTAGCCCCTAGCGGGGAGACACCCCTGAGCGAGCAGTACTTC. Protein product: CASSVAPSGETPLSEQYF.

This chain uses TRBV5-1 with TRBJ1-2, with 9 bases lining up with TRBD1. Trimming took 3 bases from V and 5 from J; bases not matched to a gene: 2. Germline V lookup: CDR1 SGHRS, CDR2 YFSETQ. The CDR3 is 13 amino acids. In nucleotides, the CDR3 is TGCGCCAGCAGCTCGACAGGGGGTTATGGCTACACCTTC. This encodes CASSSTGGYGYTF.

The gene calls are TRBV5-6 and TRBJ2-3, with D possibly being TRBD2 (5 bases). The germline V gene encodes CDR1 SGHDT and CDR2 YYEEEE. The V gene lost 0 bases and the J gene lost 4 bases, with 12 bases spanning the gap. The CDR3 totals 15 residues. The CDR3 DNA sequence: TGTGCCAGCAGCTTGGTAGCCCTAGCCTCAGATACGCAGTATTTT. This encodes CASSLVALASDTQYF.

The chain couples TRBV7-9 to TRBJ2-3; 12 bases align to TRBD2. The V and J ends lost 4 bases and 2 bases, in that order; junction bases with no gene match: 4. Germline assignment: CDR1 SEHNR and CDR2 FQNEAQ (reference sequence). This CDR3 has 16 residues. The CDR3 region is CASSYGLAGNTDTQYF. In DNA form, the CDR3 reads TGTGCCAGCAGCTACGGACTAGCGGGGAACACAGATACGCAGTATTTT.

In DNA form, the CDR3 reads TGTGCCAGCAGCCCACCCCGCACCGGGGTCAATGAGCAGTTCTTC. It specifies CASSPPRTGVNEQFF. The chain combines TRBV3-1 (or the pseudogene TRBV3-2) with TRBJ2-1, with D tentatively TRBD2 (5 bases). The germline V gene encodes CDR1 LGHDT and CDR2 YNNKEL (reference sequence). V was trimmed by 4 bases and J by 6 bases, leaving 16 bases between them. The CDR3 has 15 residues.

The chain combines TRBV18 with TRBJ2-2; no firm D call. With 2 bases removed from V and 8 bases from J, the gap between germline ends came to 9 bases. The CDR3 sequence is 13 residues long. CDR1 is KGHSH, CDR2 LQKENI, per germline. The CDR3 reads CASSPASGGELFF. In DNA form, the CDR3 reads TGTGCCAGCTCACCAGCATCAGGAGGGGAGCTGTTTTTT.

This chain joins TRBV7-9 and TRBJ2-3; 7 bases match TRBD2. Germline assignment: CDR1 SEHNR and CDR2 FQNEAQ (reference sequence). The CDR3 is made up of 16 amino acids. After removal of 5 bases from V and 1 base from J, the junction contained 9 bases not matched to a gene. CDR3 in amino acids: CASSPSSGVGTDTQYF. For the CDR3, the DNA is TGTGCCAGCAGCCCTTCTAGCGGCGTAGGCACAGATACGCAGTATTTT.

The chain employs TRBV3-1 (or the pseudogene TRBV3-2) and TRBJ1-1, with D perhaps matching TRBD1 (6 bases). Germline-derived CDR1 and CDR2 are LGHDT and YNNKEL (reference sequence). Trimming cost V 4 bases and J 11 bases, with 17 bases left between them. The CDR3 sequence is 13 residues long. The CDR3 nucleotides read TGTGCCAGCAGCCTAACAGGGCGTGGGGCGGCTTTCTTT. As protein: CASSLTGRGAAFF.

This sequence joins TRBV7-2 and TRBJ2-5, with 8 bases aligning to TRBD2. There are 14 residues in the CDR3. J lost 5 bases, V lost 3 bases, and 5 bases had no gene match. The germline CDR1 and CDR2 sequences are SGHTA and FQGNSA. Here the CDR3 DNA reads TGTGCCAGCAGCTTCGGGGGGGGCGAGGAGACCCAGTACTTC. The encoded protein is CASSFGGGEETQYF. Using reference TRBV7-2 and TRBJ2-5 for the parts outside the CDR3, the full variable domain is GAGVSQSPSNKVTEKGKDVELRCDPISGHTALYWYRQSLGQGLEFLIYFQGNSAPDKSGLPSDRFSAERTGGSVSTLTIQRTQQEDSAVYLCASSFGGGEETQYFGPGTRLLVL.